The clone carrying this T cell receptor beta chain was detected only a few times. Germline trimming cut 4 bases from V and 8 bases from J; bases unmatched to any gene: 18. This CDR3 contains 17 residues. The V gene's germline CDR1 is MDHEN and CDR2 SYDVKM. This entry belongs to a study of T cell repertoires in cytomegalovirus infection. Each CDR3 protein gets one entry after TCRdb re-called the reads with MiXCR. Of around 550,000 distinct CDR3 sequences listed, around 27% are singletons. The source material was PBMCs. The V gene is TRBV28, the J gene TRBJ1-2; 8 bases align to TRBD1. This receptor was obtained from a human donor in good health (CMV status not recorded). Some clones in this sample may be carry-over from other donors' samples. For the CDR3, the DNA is TGTGCCAGCAGTTCTACAACAACCGGACAGGGAAGGGGAGGCTACACCTTC. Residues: CASSSTTTGQGRGGYTF.